Shown below are 20 T cell receptor beta chains from a single sample sequenced in a study of blood T cell repertoires in COVID-19. Profiling relied on immunoSEQ multiplex PCR, and the TCRdb table lists in-frame clones only, not all of them. Of 85,000 to 100,000 clones listed, around three quarters are singletons. Material for sequencing was peripheral blood. The receptors here all came from a man aged 45 to 65 who had recovered from COVID-19.

The count of this clone is one. V and J are TRBV5-1 and TRBJ2-1; TRBD1 agrees at 12 bases. The CDR3 length is 16 residues. J gave up 7 bases and V 0 bases, and 5 bases lay outside the gene matches. Germline assignment: CDR1 SGHRS and CDR2 YFSETQ. In DNA form, the CDR3 reads TGCGCCAGCAGCTTGGGGGGACAGGGGGCGTCTAATGAGCAGTTCTTC. This encodes CASSLGGQGASNEQFF.

The chain couples TRBV19 to TRBJ2-7; 11 positions agree with TRBD2. V lost 4 bases, J lost 0 bases, and 5 bases stayed unmatched. Germline CDR1 and CDR2: LNHDA and SQIVND (reference sequence). CDR3 length: 16 amino acids. In DNA form, the CDR3 reads TGTGCCAGTAGTAGGATGGGACTAGCGGCCTCCTACGAGCAGTACTTC. This gives the protein CASSRMGLAASYEQYF.

There are a few counts of this clone. V usage is TRBV5-4 and J usage is TRBJ1-2; D perhaps matches TRBD1 (6 bases). In germline, CDR1 is SGHNT, CDR2 YYREEE (reference sequence). Trimming shortened V by 0 bases and J by 4 bases, and 13 bases separated the two germline ends. There are 15 residues in the CDR3. The DNA of the CDR3 is TGTGCCAGCAGCTTGGGGGGGCAGGGCGTCTATGGCTACACCTTC. This encodes CASSLGGQGVYGYTF.

The V and J genes are TRBV12-3 or TRBV12-4 and TRBJ2-7; no reliable D call. CDR3 length: 12 amino acids. The ends were cut back, 4 bases at V and 3 bases at J, with 7 bases in the middle. The CDR3 bases are TGTGCCAGCAGTTCAAAACTCTACGAGCAGTACTTC. Its translation: CASSSKLYEQYF.

The chain combines TRBV28 with TRBJ1-3; possibly TRBD1 for D (5 bases). V was cut by 6 bases and J by 2 bases, with 17 bases left in between. CDR3 length equals 16 residues. Germline values: CDR1 MDHEN, CDR2 SYDVKM. CDR3 residues: CASSSTGLRPGNTIYF. In DNA, the CDR3 is TGTGCCAGCAGCTCCACAGGTTTAAGGCCTGGAAACACCATATATTTT.

The gene calls are TRBV29-1 and TRBJ1-2; D gene unclear. CDR3 length equals 12 residues. The germline V gene encodes CDR1 SQVTM and CDR2 ANQGSEA. The V and J ends lost 2 bases and 7 bases respectively, with 11 bases between them. The CDR3 is CSVEPVAGGYTF. The CDR3 bases are TGCAGCGTTGAACCCGTGGCGGGTGGCTACACCTTC.

The V and J genes are TRBV18 and TRBJ2-3; possibly TRBD1 for D (5 bases). This CDR3 comprises 12 residues. V lost 5 bases and J 6 bases, leaving 9 bases between the germline ends. Germline lookup yields CDR1 KGHSH and CDR2 LQKENI. CDR3 in amino acids: CASSTGEDTQYF. CDR3 coding DNA: TGTGCCAGCTCAACAGGTGAGGATACGCAGTATTTT.

The chain employs TRBV5-1 and TRBJ2-1, with D perhaps TRBD2 (5 bases). The CDR3 consists of 15 residues. Trimming shortened V by 4 bases and J by 0 bases, and 11 bases separated the two germline ends. CDR1 and CDR2 from the germline V gene are SGHRS and YFSETQ. The DNA for the CDR3 is TGCGCCAGCAGCGCCGGGGATAGCTCCTACAATGAGCAGTTCTTC. Protein: CASSAGDSSYNEQFF.

V usage is TRBV6-1 and J usage is TRBJ2-1; 10 bases map to TRBD2. Germline-derived CDR1 and CDR2 are MNHNS and SASEGT. The ends lost 2 bases at V and 6 bases at J; junction bases unmatched: 4. The CDR3 has 15 residues. The CDR3 coding sequence is TGTGCCAGCAGTGAATGGCTAGCGGGAGTCAATGAGCAGTTCTTC. As protein: CASSEWLAGVNEQFF.

The V gene is TRBV7-3, the J gene TRBJ1-1; D possibly corresponds to TRBD1 (6 bases). V lost 0 bases to trimming and J lost 0 bases, with 8 bases between them. Germline CDR1 reads SGHTA; CDR2 reads FQGTGA. The CDR3 has 15 amino acids. CDR3 DNA sequence: TGTGCCAGCAGCTTAACAAGGGGGATGAACACTGAAGCTTTCTTT. Its protein product is CASSLTRGMNTEAFF.

The chain couples TRBV6-2 or TRBV6-3 to TRBJ1-3; no clear D gene. Per the germline V gene, CDR1 is MNHEY and CDR2 is SVGEGT. V was clipped by 4 bases and J by 3 bases, with 4 bases between them. This CDR3 is 12 amino acids long. The CDR3 DNA reads TGTGCCAGCAGTTTCTTTGGAAACACCATATATTTT. The encoded protein is CASSFFGNTIYF.

The rearrangement links TRBV29-1 to TRBJ2-7, with TRBD2 matching 12 bases. The V gene end was trimmed by 8 bases and the J gene end by 3 bases; junction bases not matched to a gene: 5. The CDR3 covers 13 residues. Per germline, CDR1 SQVTM and CDR2 ANQGSEA. DNA of the CDR3: TGCAGCTTCAGGACTAGCGGGGACTACGAGCAGTACTTC. Its translation is CSFRTSGDYEQYF.

The chain links TRBV7-2 to TRBJ2-1; possible D gene TRBD2, 6 bases. The CDR3 is 14 residues long. The germline CDR1 and CDR2 sequences are SGHTA and FQGNSA. V lost 3 bases and J lost 7, with 13 bases in between. CDR3 coding DNA: TGTGCCAGCAGCTTCGTGCGCGCGGGAAATGAGCAGTTCTTC. Protein product: CASSFVRAGNEQFF.

The V call is TRBV27, the J call TRBJ1-1; D call uncertain. The germline V and J ends were trimmed by 2 bases and 10 bases, with 11 bases remaining between them. The CDR3 runs 12 residues. Germline V gene sequence: CDR1 MNHEY, CDR2 SMNVEV (reference sequence). CDR3 nucleotide sequence: TGTGCCAGCAGTTTAGGAGGTGCGGTAGCTTTCTTT. Its translation: CASSLGGAVAFF.

The chain uses TRBV28 and TRBJ2-7, with TRBD1 matching over 9 bases. The CDR3 is 15 residues long. The germline V gene encodes CDR1 MDHEN and CDR2 SYDVKM. V was clipped by 3 bases and J by 4 bases; unmatched bases: 7. The CDR3 here is CASSFAGQGVYEQYF. The CDR3, as DNA: TGTGCCAGCAGTTTCGCGGGACAGGGTGTTTACGAGCAGTACTTC.

The rearrangement joins TRBV5-4 to TRBJ2-3; tentative D call: TRBD1 (5 bases). Per germline, CDR1 SGHNT and CDR2 YYREEE (reference sequence). The CDR3 totals 14 residues. V lost 3 bases and J 1 base, leaving 9 bases between the germline ends. In DNA form, the CDR3 reads TGTGCCAGCAGCTGGGGCAGCGGCACAGATACGCAGTATTTT. This sequence encodes CASSWGSGTDTQYF. Combining the CDR3 with reference TRBV5-4 and TRBJ2-3 gives the whole variable domain ETGVTQSPTHLIKTRGQQVTLRCSSQSGHNTVSWYQQALGQGPQFIFQYYREEENGRGNFPPRFSGLQFPNYSSELNVNALELDDSALYLCASSWGSGTDTQYFGPGTRLTVL.

The chain couples TRBV5-1 to TRBJ2-2; the D is unclear. Per germline, CDR1 SGHRS and CDR2 YFSETQ. The CDR3 spans 14 residues. Trimming pared 0 bases from V and 1 base from J, leaving 4 bases between. The CDR3 loop is CASSLELNTGELFF. The CDR3 DNA follows: TGCGCCAGCAGCTTGGAACTGAACACCGGGGAGCTGTTTTTT.

This clone was observed many times. The chain's CDR3 is CASSYRDYNEQFF. The DNA for the CDR3 is TGTGCCAGCAGTTACCGGGACTACAATGAGCAGTTCTTC. The genes are TRBV6-2 or TRBV6-3 and TRBJ2-1; the D gene is possibly TRBD2 (5 bases). The germline V gene has CDR1 MNHEY and CDR2 SVGEGT. With 2 bases removed from V and 3 bases from J, the gap between germline ends came to 5 bases. The CDR3 contains 13 residues.

This clone was observed a few times. The chain uses TRBV9 and TRBJ2-1; TRBD2 might be the D (6 bases). The germline CDR1 and CDR2 sequences are SGDLS and YYNGEE. CDR3 length equals 14 residues. Trimming shortened V by 0 bases and J by 13 bases, and 17 bases separated the two germline ends. Here the CDR3 DNA reads TGTGCCAGCAGCGTAGATTTGGGCGGGGAGCTTCAGTTCTTC. Translated: CASSVDLGGELQFF.

V and J are TRBV10-3 and TRBJ2-3, with 7 bases identical to TRBD2. The CDR3 length is 18 residues. Germline trimming cut 2 bases from V and 2 bases from J; bases unmatched to any gene: 13. Germline V gene data show CDR1 as ENHRY and CDR2 as SYGVKD. The DNA of the CDR3 is TGTGCCATCAGTGAGCCCGCGGGACTACGGCCTACCACAGATACGCAGTATTTT. Translating it yields CAISEPAGLRPTTDTQYF.